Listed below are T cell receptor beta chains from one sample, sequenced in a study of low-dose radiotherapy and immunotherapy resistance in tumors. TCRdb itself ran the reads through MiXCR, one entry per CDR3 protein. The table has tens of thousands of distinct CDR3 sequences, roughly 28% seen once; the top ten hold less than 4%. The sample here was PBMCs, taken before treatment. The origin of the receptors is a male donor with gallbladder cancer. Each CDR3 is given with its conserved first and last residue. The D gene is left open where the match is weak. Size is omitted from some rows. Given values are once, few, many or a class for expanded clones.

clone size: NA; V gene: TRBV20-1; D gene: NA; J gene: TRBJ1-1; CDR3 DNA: TGCAGTGGCCTGAGGGGGGCTGACACTGAAGCTTTCTTT; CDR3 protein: CSGLRGADTEAFF
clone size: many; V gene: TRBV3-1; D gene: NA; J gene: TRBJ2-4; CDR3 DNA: TGTGCCAGCAGCCTCAGGGAGGCCAAAAACATTCAGTACTTC; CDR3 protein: CASSLREAKNIQYF
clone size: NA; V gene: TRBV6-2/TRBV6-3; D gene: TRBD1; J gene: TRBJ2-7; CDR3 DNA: TGTGCCAGCAGCGCAGGGGGCGCGGGGTCCTACGAGCAGTACTTC; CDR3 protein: CASSAGGAGSYEQYF
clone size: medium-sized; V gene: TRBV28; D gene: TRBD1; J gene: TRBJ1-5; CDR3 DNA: TGTGCCAGCAGTTTAGGATTGACAGGGGAAGGCCAGCCCCAGCATTTT; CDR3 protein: CASSLGLTGEGQPQHF
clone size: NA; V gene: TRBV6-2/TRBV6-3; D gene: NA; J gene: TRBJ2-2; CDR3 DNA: TGTGCCAGCAGTTACGGGCGCGACACCGGGGAGCTGTTTTTT; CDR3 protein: CASSYGRDTGELFF
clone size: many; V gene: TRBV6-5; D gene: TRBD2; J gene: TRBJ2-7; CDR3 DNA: TGTGCCAGCATGAGACTAGCGGGTAGCGCCGAGCAGTACTTC; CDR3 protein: CASMRLAGSAEQYF
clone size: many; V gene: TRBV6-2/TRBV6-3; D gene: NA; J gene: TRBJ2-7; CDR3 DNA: TGTGCCAGCACTTCTAGGGGGGAGCCCCCCTACGAGCAGTACTTC; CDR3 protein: CASTSRGEPPYEQYF
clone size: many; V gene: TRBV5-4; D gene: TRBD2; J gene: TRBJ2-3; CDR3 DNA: TGTGCCAGCAGCCCTGGACTAGCGGGAGGAGGCACAGATACGCAGTATTTT; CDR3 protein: CASSPGLAGGGTDTQYF
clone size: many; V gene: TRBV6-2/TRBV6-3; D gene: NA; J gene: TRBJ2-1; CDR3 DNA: TGTGCCAGCGGGTCAGCGGAGGATGAGCAGTTCTTC; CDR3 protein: CASGSAEDEQFF
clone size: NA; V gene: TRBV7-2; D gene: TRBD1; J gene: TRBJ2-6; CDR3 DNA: TGTGCCAGCAGCAAGCCGGGACAGGGGGCGCTAGGGGCCAACGTCCTGACTTTC; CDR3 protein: CASSKPGQGALGANVLTF
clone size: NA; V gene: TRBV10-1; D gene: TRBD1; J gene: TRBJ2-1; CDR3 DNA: TGCGCCAGCAGTGAGTTGAGACAGGGTTACAATGAGCAGTTCTTC; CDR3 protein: CASSELRQGYNEQFF
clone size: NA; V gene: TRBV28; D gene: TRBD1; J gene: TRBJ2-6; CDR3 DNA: TGTGCCACCCGACAGGGGGCGCATGGGGCCAACGTCCTGACTTTC; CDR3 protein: CATRQGAHGANVLTF
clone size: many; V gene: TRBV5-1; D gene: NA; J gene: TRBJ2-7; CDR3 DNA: TGCGCCAGTAGGGAGGACAGGATACGCGAGCAGTACTTC; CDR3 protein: CASREDRIREQYF
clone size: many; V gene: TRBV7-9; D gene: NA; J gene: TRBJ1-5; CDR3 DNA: TGTGCCAGCAGCTTTGATCGTCAGCCCCAGCATTTT; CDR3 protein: CASSFDRQPQHF
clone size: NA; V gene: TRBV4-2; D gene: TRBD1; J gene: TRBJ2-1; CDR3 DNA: TGTGCCAGCAGCCAAGATCCAGGGGGTACGGGCTACAATGAGCAGTTCTTC; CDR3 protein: CASSQDPGGTGYNEQFF
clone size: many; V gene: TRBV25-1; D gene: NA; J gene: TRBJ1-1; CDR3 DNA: TGTGCCAGCAGTGAACTTGCGAACACTGAAGCTTTCTTT; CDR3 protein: CASSELANTEAFF
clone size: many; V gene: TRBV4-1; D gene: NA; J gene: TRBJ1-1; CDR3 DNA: TGCGCCAGCAGCCCCCTAGGGTTAACGCAGAAAGCTTTCTTT; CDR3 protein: CASSPLGLTQKAFF
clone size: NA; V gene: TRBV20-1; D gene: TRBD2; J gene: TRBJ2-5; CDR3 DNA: TGCAGTGCCCGGATGGACCCGGGACTAGCGGGGGGCGCAACCCAGTACTTC; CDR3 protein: CSARMDPGLAGGATQYF
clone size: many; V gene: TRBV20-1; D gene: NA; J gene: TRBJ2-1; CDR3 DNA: TGCAGTGCTAGAGATTCGCACTCCTCGGTCAATGAGCAGTTCTTC; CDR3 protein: CSARDSHSSVNEQFF
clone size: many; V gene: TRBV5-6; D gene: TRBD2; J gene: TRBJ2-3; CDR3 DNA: TGTGCCAGCAAGCGGGAGTTCACAGATACGCAGTATTTT; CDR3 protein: CASKREFTDTQYF
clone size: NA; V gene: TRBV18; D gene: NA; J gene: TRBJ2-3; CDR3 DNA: TGTGCCAGCTCACCGCCATCGAACCGGGACCACCCGCCCTATTTT; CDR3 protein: CASSPPSNRDHPPYF
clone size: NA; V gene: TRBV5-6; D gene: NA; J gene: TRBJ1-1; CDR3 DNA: TGTGCCAGCAGCTTGGGCTCCGGTGAGGCTTTCTTT; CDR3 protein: CASSLGSGEAFF
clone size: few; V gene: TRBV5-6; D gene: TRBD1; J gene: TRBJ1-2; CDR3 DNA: TGTGCCAGCAGCTTGGGGACAGGGGGCTTGAGCTATGGCTACACCTTC; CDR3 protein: CASSLGTGGLSYGYTF
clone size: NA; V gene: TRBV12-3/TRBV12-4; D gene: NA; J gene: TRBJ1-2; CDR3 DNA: TGTGCCAGCAGCTCCCAGGGCGTTTGGGGCTACACCTTC; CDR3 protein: CASSSQGVWGYTF
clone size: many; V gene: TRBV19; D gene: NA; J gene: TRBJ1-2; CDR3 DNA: TGTGCCAGTAGACTCCGCAGGTCTAACTATGGCTACACCTTC; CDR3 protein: CASRLRRSNYGYTF
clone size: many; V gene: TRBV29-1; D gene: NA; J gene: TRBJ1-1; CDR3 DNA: TGCAGCGGGGTGAACACTGAAGCTTTCTTT; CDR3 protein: CSGVNTEAFF
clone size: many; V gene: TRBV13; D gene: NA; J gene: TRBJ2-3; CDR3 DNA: TGTGCCAGCAGCCCTACAGCCCGCACAGATACGCAGTATTTT; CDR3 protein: CASSPTARTDTQYF
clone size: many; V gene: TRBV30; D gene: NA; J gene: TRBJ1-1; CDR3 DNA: TGTGCCTGGAGTCGAGGGGATGGGGGAGCTTTCTTT; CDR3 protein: CAWSRGDGGAFF
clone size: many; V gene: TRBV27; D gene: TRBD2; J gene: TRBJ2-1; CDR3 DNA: TGTGCCAGCAGTAGCGGTAGCGGGGGTAATGAGCAGTTCTTC; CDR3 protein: CASSSGSGGNEQFF
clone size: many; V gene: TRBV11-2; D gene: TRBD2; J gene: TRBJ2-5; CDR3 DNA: TGTGCCAGCACCCAAGGGGCTAGCGGGAGTATAGGGGAGACCCAGTACTTC; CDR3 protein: CASTQGASGSIGETQYF
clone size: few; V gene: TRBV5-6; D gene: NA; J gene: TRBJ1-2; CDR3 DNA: TGTGCCAGCAGCTTGACAGGACATAACTATGGCTACACCTTC; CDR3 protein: CASSLTGHNYGYTF
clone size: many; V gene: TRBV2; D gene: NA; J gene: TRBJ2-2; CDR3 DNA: TGTGCCAGCAGCCAGGACCACTACACCGGGGAGCTGTTTTTT; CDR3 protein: CASSQDHYTGELFF
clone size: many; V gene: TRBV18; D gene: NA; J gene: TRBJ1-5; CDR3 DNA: TGTGCCAGCTCACCAGTCGGGGGGCAGCCCCAGCATTTT; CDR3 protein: CASSPVGGQPQHF
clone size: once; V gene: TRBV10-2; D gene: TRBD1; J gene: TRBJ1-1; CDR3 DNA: TGCGCCAGCAGTATGGACAGGTTGAACACTGAAGCTTTCTTT; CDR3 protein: CASSMDRLNTEAFF
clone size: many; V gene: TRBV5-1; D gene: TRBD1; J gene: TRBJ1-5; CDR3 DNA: TGCGCCAGCAGGCCTGGGGACAGAAGGGATCAGCCCCAGCATTTT; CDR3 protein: CASRPGDRRDQPQHF
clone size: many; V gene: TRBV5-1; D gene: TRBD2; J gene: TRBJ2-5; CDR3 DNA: TGCGCCAGCAGCCCGGCGGCTAGCGGGGGACAAGAGACCCAGTACTTC; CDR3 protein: CASSPAASGGQETQYF
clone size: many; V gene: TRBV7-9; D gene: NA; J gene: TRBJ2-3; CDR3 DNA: TGTGCCAGCAGCCAGTCAGGGCTGGCGGGGATTTCCACAGATACGCAGTATTTT; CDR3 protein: CASSQSGLAGISTDTQYF
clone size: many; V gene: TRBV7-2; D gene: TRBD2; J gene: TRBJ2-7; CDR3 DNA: TGTGCCAGCAGCTCTGGGCGGGGGATGTGGGAGCAGTACTTC; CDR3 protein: CASSSGRGMWEQYF
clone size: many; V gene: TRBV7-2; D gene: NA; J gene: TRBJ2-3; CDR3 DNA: TGTGCCAGCAGCTTATGGCTGGGGCAAGTCACAGATACGCAGTATTTT; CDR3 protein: CASSLWLGQVTDTQYF
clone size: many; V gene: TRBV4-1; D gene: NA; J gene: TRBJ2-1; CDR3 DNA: TGCGCCAGCAGCCCCCCCGGGAGAAAGTCCTACAATGAGCAGTTCTTC; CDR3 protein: CASSPPGRKSYNEQFF
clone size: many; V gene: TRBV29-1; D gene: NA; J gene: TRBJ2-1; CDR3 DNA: TGCAGCGTGGGAATCTACAATGAGCAGTTCTTC; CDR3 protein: CSVGIYNEQFF